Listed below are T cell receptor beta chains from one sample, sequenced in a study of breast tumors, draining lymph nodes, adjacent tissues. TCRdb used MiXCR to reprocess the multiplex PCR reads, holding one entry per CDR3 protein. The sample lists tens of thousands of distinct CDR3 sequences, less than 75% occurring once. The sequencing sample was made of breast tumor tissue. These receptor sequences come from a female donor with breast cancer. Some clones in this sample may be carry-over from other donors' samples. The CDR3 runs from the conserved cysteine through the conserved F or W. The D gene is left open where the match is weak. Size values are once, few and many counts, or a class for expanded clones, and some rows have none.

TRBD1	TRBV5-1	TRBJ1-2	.	TGCGCCAGCAGCCTAGGGACAGGCGATGGCTACACCTTC	CASSLGTGDGYTF
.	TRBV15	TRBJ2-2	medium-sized	TGTGCCACCAGCAGCGAAGGAGGTCGGAACACCGGGGAGCTGTTTTTT	CATSSEGGRNTGELFF
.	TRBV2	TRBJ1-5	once	TGTGCCAGCAGTGTTCAGGGGCCCCGTCAGCCCCAGCATTTT	CASSVQGPRQPQHF
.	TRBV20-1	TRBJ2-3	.	TGCAGTGCTAGTATCTCGGGGGGCCAGACAGATACGCAGTATTTT	CSASISGGQTDTQYF
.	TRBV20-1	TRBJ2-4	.	TGCAGTGCTAGAGAAGGGGCCAAAAACATTCAGTACTTC	CSAREGAKNIQYF
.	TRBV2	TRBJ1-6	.	TGTGCCAGCAGCTTATCTAGCAGCTCCTACAATTCACCCCTCCACTTT	CASSLSSSSYNSPLHF
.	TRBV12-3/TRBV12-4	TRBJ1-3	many	TGTGCCAGCAGCTATGTAGCAGGAGGAAACACCATATATTTT	CASSYVAGGNTIYF
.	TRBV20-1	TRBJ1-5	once	TGCAGTGGTAGGGACGGGAATCAGCCCCAGCATTTT	CSGRDGNQPQHF
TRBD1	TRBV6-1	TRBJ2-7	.	TGTGCCAGCAGTCGCCGGGACAGGGTCGGCTACGAGCAGTACTTC	CASSRRDRVGYEQYF
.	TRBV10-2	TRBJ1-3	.	TGCGCCAGCAGTGAGCGGGGGTCTGGAAACACCATATATTTT	CASSERGSGNTIYF
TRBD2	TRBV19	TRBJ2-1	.	TGTGCCAGTAGTATAAGGACTAGCGCCAACAATGAGCAGTTCTTC	CASSIRTSANNEQFF
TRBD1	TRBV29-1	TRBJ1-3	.	TGCAGCGTTACCGACAGGGATGCTGGAAACACCATATATTTT	CSVTDRDAGNTIYF
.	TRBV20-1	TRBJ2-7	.	TGCAGTGCCAGCCAAGCGTTATCCTACGAGCAGTACTTC	CSASQALSYEQYF
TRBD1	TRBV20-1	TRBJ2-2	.	TGCAGTGCTAGACTGTGGGACAGGGGATACACCGGGGAGCTGTTTTTT	CSARLWDRGYTGELFF
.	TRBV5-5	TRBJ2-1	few	TGTGCCAGCAGCTTTCAGGCAGGCTCCTACAATGAGCAGTTCTTC	CASSFQAGSYNEQFF
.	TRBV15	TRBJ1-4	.	TGTGCCACCGGGAGTAATGAAAAACTGTTTTTT	CATGSNEKLFF
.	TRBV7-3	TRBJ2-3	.	TGTGCCAGTAGCTCGTGCGTCGCAGATACGCAGTATTTT	CASSSCVADTQYF
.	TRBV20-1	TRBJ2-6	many	TGCAGTGCTATCCCAGACTCTGGGGCCACCGTCCTGACTTTC	CSAIPDSGATVLTF
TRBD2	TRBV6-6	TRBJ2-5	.	TGTGCCAGCACCCCTCCGGGGCGGGGGGACCAAGAGACCCAGTACTTC	CASTPPGRGDQETQYF
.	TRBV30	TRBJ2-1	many	TGTGCCTGGACCCCTGACTGGAGCTCCTACAATGAGCAGTTCTTC	CAWTPDWSSYNEQFF
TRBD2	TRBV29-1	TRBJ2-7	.	TGCAGCGCTGATATTGGCGGGAGCGTCCGCGAGCAGTACTTC	CSADIGGSVREQYF
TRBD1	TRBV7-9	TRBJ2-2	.	TGTGCCAGCAGCTTAGTTTGGGACAGGGGGCATTCAGACACCGGGGAGCTGTTTTTT	CASSLVWDRGHSDTGELFF
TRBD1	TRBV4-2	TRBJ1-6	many	TGTGCCAGCAGCCAACCAGGGGGGGTTTCACCCCTCCACTTT	CASSQPGGVSPLHF
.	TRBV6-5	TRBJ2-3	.	TGTGCCAGCTTCACCCCTAGCACAGATACGCAGTATTTT	CASFTPSTDTQYF
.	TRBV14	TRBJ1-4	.	TGTGCCAGCAGCCAAGATTGGGGTGGGGGAACCCAAAAACTGTTTTTT	CASSQDWGGGTQKLFF
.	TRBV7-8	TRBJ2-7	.	TGTGCCAGCAGCTTAGCTAACGAGCAGTACTTC	CASSLANEQYF
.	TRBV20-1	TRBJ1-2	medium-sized	TGCAGTGCAGGGGGAAGAGCTAACTATGGCTACACCTTC	CSAGGRANYGYTF
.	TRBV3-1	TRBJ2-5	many	TGTGCCAGCAGCCAAGTAGCCCACCTTCACTTC	CASSQVAHLHF
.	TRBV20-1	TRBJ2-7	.	TGCAGTGCTAGAGGGAGAAGGGGGGGGGCATACGAGCAGTACTTC	CSARGRRGGAYEQYF
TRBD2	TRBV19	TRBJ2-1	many	TGTGCCAGTACCGGTGCGGGCGGGAGCTCCTACAATGAGCAGTTCTTC	CASTGAGGSSYNEQFF
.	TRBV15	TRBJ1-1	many	TGTGCCACCAGCAGAGTGTCCTGGACTGAAGCTTTCTTT	CATSRVSWTEAFF
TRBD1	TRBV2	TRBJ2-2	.	TGTGCCAGCAGTGAGTCCAGGGGGTTTGTATCCGGGGAGCTGTTTTTT	CASSESRGFVSGELFF
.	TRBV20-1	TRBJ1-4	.	TGCAGTACCGGACTGTGGGACGGTGAAACACTGTTTTTT	CSTGLWDGETLFF
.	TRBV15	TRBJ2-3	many	TGTGCCACCAGCAGAGGTGGGTCTCTCACAGATACGCAGTATTTT	CATSRGGSLTDTQYF
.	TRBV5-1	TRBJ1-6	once	TGCGCCAGCAGCTTGGGGCAGGGGAATAATTCACCCCTCCACTTT	CASSLGQGNNSPLHF
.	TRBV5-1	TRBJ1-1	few	TGCGCCAGCAGGCCGGGACCTGAGAACACTGAAGCTTTCTTT	CASRPGPENTEAFF
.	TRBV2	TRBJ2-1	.	TGTGCCAGCATAAGGAACAGGGCCAGCCATAATGAGCAGTTCTTC	CASIRNRASHNEQFF
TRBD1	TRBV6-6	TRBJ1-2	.	TGTGCCAGCAGTTCCGGGACAGCTAACTATGGCTACACCTTC	CASSSGTANYGYTF
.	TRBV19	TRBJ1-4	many	TGTGCCAGTAGTATTTTGTCAGGGGCGGCGGAAAAACTGTTTTTT	CASSILSGAAEKLFF
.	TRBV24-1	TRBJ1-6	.	TGTGCCACCAGTGATTTGTCCCTCGCCGGGCCACCCCTCCACTTT	CATSDLSLAGPPLHF
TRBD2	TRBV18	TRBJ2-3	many	TGTGCCAGCTCACCACTCAGACTAGCGGCTGGATTGGTTGATACGCAGTATTTT	CASSPLRLAAGLVDTQYF
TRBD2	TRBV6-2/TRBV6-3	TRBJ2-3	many	TGTGCCAGCAGTTACGGGTCTAGCGGGAGTATGGTGGGTACGCAGTATTTT	CASSYGSSGSMVGTQYF
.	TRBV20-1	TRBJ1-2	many	TGCAGTGCTAGAGAAACGACAGGAGGAACGGACTCTGGCTACACCTTC	CSARETTGGTDSGYTF
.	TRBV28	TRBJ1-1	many	TGTGCCAGCAGTCCGCTCAGGGATGGAGCTTTCTTT	CASSPLRDGAFF
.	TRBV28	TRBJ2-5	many	TGTGCCAGCAGTAGGGACCCGTCGGAGACCCAGTACTTC	CASSRDPSETQYF
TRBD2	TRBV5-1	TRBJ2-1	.	TGCGCCAGCAGCTTGGTTTCGGCGGGGGGCGGTGAGCAGTTCTTC	CASSLVSAGGGEQFF
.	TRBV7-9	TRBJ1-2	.	TGTGCCAGCAGAACAGGGCTTGGCTACACCTTC	CASRTGLGYTF
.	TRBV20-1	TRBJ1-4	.	TGCAGTGCTAGAACGGGGGACGGTGAAAAACTGTTTTTT	CSARTGDGEKLFF
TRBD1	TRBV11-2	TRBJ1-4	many	TGTGCCAGCAGCTTAGAGGGGGACAGGGCCACTAATGAAAAACTGTTTTTT	CASSLEGDRATNEKLFF
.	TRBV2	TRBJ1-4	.	TGTGCCAGCAGCGTTTTACCGGGACACTCTAATGAAAAACTGTTTTTT	CASSVLPGHSNEKLFF
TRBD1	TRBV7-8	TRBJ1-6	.	TGCGCCAGCAGCTTCCCGGACAGGGCAAGTTCACCCCTCCACTTT	CASSFPDRASSPLHF
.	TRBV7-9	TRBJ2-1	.	TGTGCCAGCAGCCCCGGTGGGGGGCAAGCCTACAATGAGCAGTTCTTC	CASSPGGGQAYNEQFF